These 25 T cell receptor beta chains were all obtained from the same sample, sequenced in a study of T cells after posttransplantation cyclophosphamide (dated by TCRdb to the mid-2010s). The protocol used for the library was the immunoSEQ multiplex PCR assay. The table was pulled from immuneACCESS by TCRdb, which kept in-frame rearrangements only. Such tables lose some clones; where checked, under half of the loss comes from unresolved V genes, and the rest has no known cause. The sample yields 15,000 to 20,000 clones; 75% to 90% were counted once. The ten largest account for around 30% of the sample. A control cohort of 10 to 11 patients who had been given myeloablative marrow transplants with methotrexate plus a calcineurin inhibitor was sampled 1 year after transplant. The source was PBMCs, collected after allogeneic stem cell transplant with calcineurin inhibitor and methotrexate. The receptor source for this set is a female patient aged 18-29 years who received an allogeneic stem cell transplant from an unrelated donor, was CMV-positive, and had acute and chronic GVHD. After a transplant, certain T cells may trace back to the graft donor.

J is TRBJ1-2 and V is TRBV9; 7 bases are shared with TRBD1. The CDR3 spans 14 residues. V shed 2 bases, J shed 6 bases, and the junction held 7 bases outside the gene matches. Germline V CDR1 and CDR2: SGDLS, YYNGEE. The CDR3: CASSVTGPEDGYTF. CDR3 bases: TGTGCCAGCAGCGTGACAGGGCCCGAGGATGGCTACACCTTC. The full variable domain, rest sourced from reference TRBV9 and TRBJ1-2, is DSGVTQTPKHLITATGQRVTLRCSPRSGDLSVYWYQQSLDQGLQFLIQYYNGEERAKGNILERFSAQQFPDLHSELNLSSLELGDSALYFCASSVTGPEDGYTFGSGTRLTVV.

The chain recombines TRBV7-8 with TRBJ2-7, with D possibly TRBD2 on 6 matching bases. The CDR3 length is 13 residues. Germline loops: CDR1 SGHVS, CDR2 FQNEAQ. The V end lost 7 bases, the J end lost 0 bases, and 10 bases lay between the germline ends. DNA of the CDR3: TGTGCCAGCACCCCCGGGGGCTCCTACGAGCAGTACTTC. This sequence encodes CASTPGGSYEQYF.

This chain uses TRBV5-1 with TRBJ1-2; 12 bases are shared with TRBD1. This CDR3 spans 15 amino acids. V lost 3 bases and J lost 8; bases outside the gene matches: 8. The germline V gene encodes CDR1 SGHRS and CDR2 YFSETQ. The CDR3 sequence is CASSSDPGTGGGYTF. The CDR3 DNA reads TGCGCCAGCAGCTCCGATCCCGGGACAGGGGGCGGCTACACCTTC.

The chain has TRBV27 and TRBJ2-3; TRBD2 matches 8 bases. This CDR3 is 15 amino acids long. The ends lost 0 bases at V and 11 bases at J; junction bases unmatched: 10. Germline CDR1 and CDR2: MNHEY and SMNVEV (reference sequence). The CDR3 region is CASSLSRRAGAGQYF. The CDR3 nucleotides are TGTGCCAGCAGTTTATCGCGCAGAGCGGGAGCCGGGCAGTATTTT.

This chain joins TRBV27 and TRBJ2-1; the D gene is possibly TRBD2 (5 bases). The CDR3 spans 16 residues. Germline V gene data show CDR1 as MNHEY and CDR2 as SMNVEV (reference sequence). V gave up 3 bases and J gave up 3 bases, with 15 bases separating them. The CDR3 DNA reads TGTGCCAGCAGTTTGTACCCTAGCCCCCTCTACAATGAGCAGTTCTTC. This sequence encodes CASSLYPSPLYNEQFF.

The J gene is TRBJ2-1, the V gene TRBV4-2; 9 positions agree with TRBD2. From germline, CDR1 is LGHNA and CDR2 YNFKEQ. Losses at the gene ends were 0 bases for V and 7 bases for J; bases not matched to a gene: 10. There are 17 residues in the CDR3. The CDR3 coding sequence is TGTGCCAGCAGCCAAGATTTTGCGGGAGGGCCCGGGAATGAGCAGTTCTTC. Protein sequence: CASSQDFAGGPGNEQFF.

The CDR3 sequence is CASSQEPGNTIYF. The CDR3 DNA follows: TGTGCCAGCAGCCAGGAACCTGGAAACACCATATATTTT. This chain uses TRBV11-2 with TRBJ1-3; D is unclear. The germline V gene has CDR1 SGHAT and CDR2 FQNNGV. The CDR3 runs 13 residues. V gave up 5 bases and J gave up 2 bases, with 7 bases separating them.

The CDR3 sequence is CASSQKLGRENTGELFF. The CDR3 region has the DNA TGTGCCAGCAGCCAGAAACTGGGGAGGGAGAACACCGGGGAGCTGTTTTTT. This rearrangement joins TRBV4-2 to TRBJ2-2; 7 bases line up with TRBD2. This CDR3 spans 17 amino acids. Trimming removed 3 bases from V and 1 base from J; junction bases left unmatched: 8. Germline values: CDR1 LGHNA, CDR2 YNFKEQ.

This chain joins TRBV29-1 and TRBJ1-1; TRBD1 matches 7 bases. This CDR3 region has 12 residues. Per the germline V gene, CDR1 is SQVTM and CDR2 is ANQGSEA. The J segment lost 1 base and the V segment lost 5 bases, leaving 1 base of the junction unmatched. The DNA for the CDR3 is TGCAGCGTTCGGACAGGGAACACTGAAGCTTTCTTT. It is translated as CSVRTGNTEAFF.

V gene TRBV7-2 combines with J gene TRBJ2-3, with 8 bases that match TRBD1. The CDR3 covers 16 residues. Looked up from germline, CDR1 is SGHTA and CDR2 is FQGNSA. The junction had 10 bases not matched to a gene; V was cut back by 5 bases and J by 3 bases. The CDR3 region has the DNA TGTGCCAGCAGCCCTGGCAGGGGGCTCGGAACAGATACGCAGTATTTT. It specifies CASSPGRGLGTDTQYF.

The V gene is TRBV7-9, the J gene TRBJ1-1; D uncertain. Between the trimmed V and J ends, which lost 3 bases and 0 bases, there was a span of 11 bases. The length of the CDR3 is 15 residues. From germline, CDR1 is SEHNR and CDR2 FQNEAQ (reference sequence). The CDR3 loop reads CASSFGVGMNTEAFF. The CDR3 bases are TGTGCCAGCAGCTTCGGGGTTGGGATGAACACTGAAGCTTTCTTT.

V and J are TRBV14 and TRBJ2-2, with 10 bases aligning to TRBD2. Germline loops: CDR1 SGHDN, CDR2 FVKESK. This CDR3 comprises 16 residues. Germline trimming cut 4 bases from V and 1 base from J; bases unmatched to any gene: 3. The CDR3 spells CASSRGLAVNTGELFF. The CDR3 DNA sequence: TGTGCCAGCAGCCGTGGACTAGCGGTGAACACCGGGGAGCTGTTTTTT.

With respect to this clone: Given the absence of the conserved phenylalanine or tryptophan at the CDR3 end, a read error is likely. Because the CDR3's place on the DNA is in doubt, the DNA is left out and the CDR3 is given as listed by TCRdb. This chain uses TRBV15 with TRBJ1-1. Both ends counted, the CDR3 spans 13 residues. CDR1 LNHNV and CDR2 YYDKDF come from the germline V gene (reference sequence). CDR3 sequence: CATSGGGTHLTFV.

The chain recombines TRBV7-2 with TRBJ2-1; 8 positions agree with TRBD2. The germline CDR1 and CDR2 sequences are SGHTA and FQGNSA. The CDR3 loop spans 16 amino acids. V was pared by 3 bases and J by 2 bases, with 6 bases of the junction left unmatched. CDR3 in DNA: TGTGCCAGCAGCTTCAGCGGGAGTGCAGCCTACAATGAGCAGTTCTTC. Its protein product is CASSFSGSAAYNEQFF. The whole variable domain, filled in from reference TRBV7-2 and TRBJ2-1, reads GAGVSQSPSNKVTEKGKDVELRCDPISGHTALYWYRQSLGQGLEFLIYFQGNSAPDKSGLPSDRFSAERTGGSVSTLTIQRTQQEDSAVYLCASSFSGSAAYNEQFFGPGTRLTVL.

This CDR3 reads CASTPSSGSGANVLTF. The CDR3 bases are TGTGCCAGTACCCCGAGTTCGGGGTCTGGGGCCAACGTCCTGACTTTC. J is TRBJ2-6 and V is TRBV19; tentative D call: TRBD2 (5 bases). V dropped 7 bases and J dropped 1 base, with 14 bases sitting between them. This CDR3 comprises 16 residues. Per germline, CDR1 LNHDA and CDR2 SQIVND (reference sequence).

This clone came up once. The chain combines TRBV2 with TRBJ2-5; 7 nucleotides agree with TRBD1. CDR3 length: 16 amino acids. Per germline, CDR1 SNHLY and CDR2 FYNNEI. The junction had 11 bases not matched to a gene; V was cut back by 6 bases and J by 1 base. In DNA, the CDR3 is TGTGCCAGCAGCGCCCGGGACAGCCCCAGCCAAGAGACCCAGTACTTC. This translates into CASSARDSPSQETQYF.

The genes are TRBV6-1 and TRBJ2-1; TRBD1 matches 7 bases. V trimming: 3 bases; J trimming: 6 bases; junction bases outside the gene matches: 11. CDR3 length equals 16 residues. CDR1 and CDR2 (germline): MNHNS, SASEGT. CDR3 amino acids: CASSDLRGRQGNEQFF. The CDR3 bases are TGTGCCAGCAGTGACCTTAGGGGGCGGCAGGGCAATGAGCAGTTCTTC.

V gene TRBV4-1 combines with J gene TRBJ2-7, with 7 bases that match TRBD1. The CDR3 sequence is 14 residues long. V gave up 2 bases and J gave up 2 bases; unmatched junction bases: 3. Germline V gene sequence: CDR1 MGHRA, CDR2 YSYEKL. CDR3 residues: CASSQFTGAYEQYF. CDR3 in DNA: TGCGCCAGCAGCCAATTTACAGGGGCCTACGAGCAGTACTTC.

The chain carries TRBV12-5 and TRBJ2-3, with 7 bases lining up with TRBD2. Germline V gives CDR1 LGHNT, CDR2 FRNRAP. Trimming took 2 bases from V and 0 from J; bases not matched to a gene: 5. The CDR3 loop spans 16 amino acids. The chain's CDR3 is CASGLRLAASTDTQYF. The DNA of the CDR3 is TGTGCTAGTGGTTTGAGGCTAGCGGCGAGCACAGATACGCAGTATTTT. The full variable domain, its missing parts supplied by reference TRBV12-5 and TRBJ2-3, is DARVTQTPRHKVTEMGQEVTMRCQPILGHNTVFWYRQTMMQGLELLAYFRNRAPLDDSGMPKDRFSAEMPDATLATLKIQPSEPRDSAVYFCASGLRLAASTDTQYFGPGTRLTVL.

The chain carries TRBV19 and TRBJ2-1; 8 bases map to TRBD1. This CDR3 is 15 amino acids long. Germline CDR1 is LNHDA and CDR2 is SQIVND (reference sequence). The V segment lost 5 bases and the J segment 5 bases; nucleotides outside the gene matches: 8. The CDR3 is CASSGQGPGDNEQFF. CDR3 nucleotide sequence: TGTGCCAGTAGTGGACAGGGTCCGGGGGACAATGAGCAGTTCTTC.

The rearrangement uses TRBV4-2 and TRBJ2-7; D remains ambiguous. CDR1 and CDR2 (germline): LGHNA, YNFKEQ. The germline V and J ends were trimmed by 0 bases and 6 bases, with 12 bases remaining between them. The CDR3 is 14 amino acids. The CDR3, as DNA: TGTGCCAGCAGCCAAGAGAACCGAGAGGTCGAGCAGTACTTC. Protein product: CASSQENREVEQYF.

V usage is TRBV6-5 and J usage is TRBJ2-5, with D tentatively TRBD2 (6 bases). The J call could be wrong; TRBJ2-7 is a better fit for the DNA end. The germline V gene has CDR1 MNHEY and CDR2 SVGAGI. CDR3 length: 15 amino acids. Here the CDR3 DNA reads TGTGCCAGCAGTTACTCCTGGGGACTCCATTACGAGCAGTACTTC. Encoded protein: CASSYSWGLHYEQYF.

The chain is built from TRBV9 and TRBJ1-2, with 10 nucleotides matching TRBD1. CDR3 length: 15 residues. Germline V lookup: CDR1 SGDLS, CDR2 YYNGEE. J lost 4 bases, V lost 4 bases, and 7 bases had no gene match. In DNA form, the CDR3 reads TGTGCCAGCAGCATTTGGGACAGGGGAGGCTATGGCTACACCTTC. Protein: CASSIWDRGGYGYTF.

The rearrangement joins TRBV20-1 to TRBJ1-4; D ambiguous. Between the trimmed V and J ends, which lost 3 bases and 8 bases, there was a span of 7 bases. Germline lookup yields CDR1 DFQATT and CDR2 SNEGSKA (reference sequence). This CDR3 spans 11 amino acids. As DNA, the CDR3 is TGCAGTGCTAGGGGAGGGGAAAAACTGTTTTTT. Its protein is CSARGGEKLFF.

Only one count was recorded for this clone. CDR3 DNA: TGCAGCGTTGGGCCGAGGAATGAGCAGTTCTTC. Translation: CSVGPRNEQFF. This chain uses TRBV29-1 with TRBJ2-1; D remains unclear. Trimming took off 4 bases at V and 7 bases at J, with 8 bases between the two ends. The CDR3 spans 11 residues. Germline V gene data show CDR1 as SQVTM and CDR2 as ANQGSEA.